The 11 T cell receptor delta chains in this list originate from one sample, sequenced in a study of γδ T cells in repeated Plasmodium falciparum infection. TCRdb reran clone calling via CATT on the multiplex PCR reads. Here the sample spans 55,000 to 70,000 delta-chain clones, approximately 1.5% being singletons. Vgamma9/Vdelta2+ and Vdelta2-negative gammadelta T cells were flow-sorted from PBMC for bulk sequencing. The specimen was gamma-delta T cells from blood. These receptors were obtained from a pool of human donors (malaria-infected and uninfected, not separated).

This clone was observed a handful of times. A far larger clone lies a single base away; this is likely a read error. The chain links TRDV1 to TRDJ1; 8 nucleotides agree with TRDD3. Matching the DNA to germline supplied the J gene, which TCRdb does not give. Losses at the gene ends were 5 bases for V and 0 bases for J; bases not matched to a gene: 29. CDR1 TSWWSYY and CDR2 QGS come from the germline V gene. The CDR3 has 23 residues. CDR3 DNA: TGTGCTCTTGGGAGGCCCTCCTCGTACTGGGGGGAGGCCCAAGACCATCACACCGATAAACTCATCTTT. Translating gives CALGRPSSYWGEAQDHHTDKLIF.

By share, this clone counts as large. Other DNA sequences in the sample encode the same CDR3. The chain links TRDV2 to TRDJ3; 7 bases align to TRDD3. From germline, CDR1 is GEAIGNYY and CDR2 EKD. The CDR3 has 17 residues. With V trimmed by 0 bases and J by 0 bases, 1 base remained unmatched. CDR3 sequence (DNA): TGTGCCTGTGACACCTGGGGGAGCTCCTGGGACACCCGACAGATGTTTTTC. Encoded protein: CACDTWGSSWDTRQMFF.

This clone came up a few times. TCRdb records a much larger clone's protein for this DNA, with a difference at residue 5 that likely arises from a read error; the protein given is the translation of the DNA. The chain uses TRDV1 and TRDJ1, with TRDD3 matching 10 bases. The J gene is absent in TCRdb and was assigned here via DNA matching to germline. V shed 4 bases and J 2 bases; nucleotides not matched to a gene: 25. The CDR3 is made up of 22 amino acids. Germline V lookup: CDR1 TSWWSYY, CDR2 QGS. The CDR3 bases are TGTGCTCTTGGGGGACGGGGGCCTTCCCACATACCCGGACTGGGGGATACCGATAAACTCATCTTT. It translates to CALGGRGPSHIPGLGDTDKLIF.

Regarding this clone: TCRdb records a much larger clone's protein for this DNA, with a difference at residue 11 that likely arises from a read error; the protein given is the translation of the DNA. The V call is TRDV3, the J call TRDJ1; D is ambiguous. The CDR3 sequence is 17 residues long. V was clipped by 1 base and J by 0 bases, with 21 bases between them. Germline V gene lookup returns CDR1 TVYSNPD and CDR2 GDNSRS (reference sequence). The CDR3 protein is CAFNPIRTTPHTDKLIF. CDR3 coding DNA: TGTGCCTTTAATCCCATCCGGACAACCCCGCACACCGATAAACTCATCTTT.

To note about this clone: Since a far larger clone is one base different, this is likely a read error. The identical CDR3 is also encoded by other nucleotide sequences in the sample. The chain has TRDV1 and TRDJ2; 8 bases match TRDD3. Per germline, CDR1 TSWWSYY and CDR2 QGS. CDR3 size: 17 residues. Trimming at V came to 2 bases and at J to 6 bases, leaving 11 bases not matched to a gene. The DNA for the CDR3 is TGTGCTCTTGGGGAATTTGACTGGGGGTCCTTGTCAGCACAACTCTTCTTT. Translating it yields CALGEFDWGSLSAQLFF.

This clone was recorded at least ten times. TCRdb's listed protein matches a much larger clone and diverges from this DNA's translation at residue 13, likely through a read error; the protein shown comes from the DNA. This chain links TRDV1 with TRDJ1, with TRDD3 matching 10 bases. CDR3 size: 20 residues. Germline loops: CDR1 TSWWSYY, CDR2 QGS. J was trimmed by 1 base and V by 6 bases; bases with no gene match: 20. The CDR3 is CALGDYHNYWGMHSTDKLIF. The CDR3 DNA sequence: TGTGCTCTTGGTGACTACCACAATTACTGGGGGATGCATTCCACCGATAAACTCATCTTT.

A remark on this clone: The TCRdb protein comes from a much larger clone and disagrees with this DNA's translation at residue 5, likely due to a read error; the protein given here is derived from the DNA. The genes are TRAV38-2/DV8 and TRDJ1; the D gene is possibly TRDD2 (9 bases). TCRdb supplies no J gene; here it was assigned by aligning the nucleotide sequence to germline. In germline, CDR1 is TSESDYY, CDR2 QEAYKQQN. Trimming removed 4 bases from V and 0 bases from J, with 49 bases in between. The CDR3 runs 27 residues. The CDR3 DNA reads TGTGCTTATAGGGGTCGGGGGGGGAAAACCTTCCTACGCGCTCTCCGTACTGGGGGTCCTCACACCGATAAACTCATCTTT. Encoded protein: CAYRGRGGKTFLRALRTGGPHTDKLIF.

In regard to this clone: The protein that TCRdb holds for this DNA derives from a much larger clone and differs from the translated DNA at residue 16, which likely indicates a read error; the protein shown here is translated from the DNA. The rearrangement links TRDV3 to TRDJ1; the D gene is possibly TRDD3 (10 bases). In the absence of a J gene in TCRdb, the DNA was matched to germline to assign it here. The ends were cut back, 0 bases at V and 6 bases at J, with 44 bases in the middle. The CDR3 extends over 23 amino acids. Germline V gene data show CDR1 as TVYSNPD and CDR2 as GDNSRS (reference sequence). The CDR3 spells CAFRGALPTDWFTGGCDENKLIF. The CDR3 DNA follows: TGTGCCTTTAGGGGAGCCCTTCCTACGGATTGGTTTACTGGGGGATGCGATGAAAATAAACTCATCTTT.

Comment on this clone: A far larger clone is a single base away, which makes a read error likely. Other DNA sequences in this sample translate to the same CDR3. V gene TRDV1 combines with J gene TRDJ1, with TRDD3 matching 13 bases. J was trimmed by 2 bases and V by 2 bases; bases with no gene match: 23. This CDR3 region has 23 residues. From germline, CDR1 is TSWWSYY and CDR2 QGS. The CDR3 DNA sequence: TGTGCTCTTGGGGAAATTGGGGGAACCTCCTCTTCATACTGGGGGATACGGACCGATAAACTCATCTTT. As protein: CALGEIGGTSSSYWGIRTDKLIF.

A remark on this clone: This DNA's translation differs at residue 7 from TCRdb's protein, which comes from a much larger clone; a read error is likely, and the protein shown is translated from the DNA. The CDR3 region is CALGELKSYLLRTGGYIHTDKLIF. CDR3 bases: TGTGCTCTTGGGGAACTCAAATCCTACCTCCTTCGTACTGGGGGATATATCCACACCGATAAACTCATCTTT. This chain connects TRDV1 to TRDJ1; 11 nucleotides agree with TRDD3. Matching the DNA to germline supplied the J gene, which TCRdb does not give. The junction had 24 bases not matched to a gene; V was cut back by 0 bases and J by 0 bases. This CDR3 is 24 amino acids long. Germline CDR1 reads TSWWSYY; CDR2 reads QGS.

In its sample, this clone was seen many times. The rearrangement joins TRDV1 to TRDJ1, with D tentatively TRDD3 (6 bases). Trimming pared 0 bases from V and 0 bases from J, leaving 20 bases between. CDR3 length equals 19 residues. CDR1 and CDR2 from the germline V gene are TSWWSYY and QGS. CDR3 nucleotides: TGTGCTCTTGGGGAACTAGTTATGTTACTGGGCGTGTACACCGATAAACTCATCTTT. Translation gives CALGELVMLLGVYTDKLIF.